The T cell receptor beta chain under discussion was sequenced for a study of cytomegalovirus exposure and HLA in healthy donors. General observations from the study: Among the CMV-associated chains, a few were confirmed in vitro as specific for CMV antigens.

The germline V gene encodes CDR1 LNHDA and CDR2 SQIVND (reference sequence). CDR3 length: 16 amino acids. J lost 7 bases, V lost 6 bases, and 9 bases had no gene match. It was with 60 Vbeta and 13 Jbeta primers that the PCR ran. Sequenced by immunoSEQ multiplex PCR; TCRdb stores in-frame clones only, minus some. The sample holds around 150,000 clones, about 79% seen once. On this clone: What it binds is unknown.

The specimen sequenced was PBMCs. This TCR derives from a female donor in good health and CMV-seropositive. V usage is TRBV19 and J usage is TRBJ2-1; 13 bases align to TRBD2. For the CDR3, the DNA is TGTGCCAGTAGCAGAGTACTAGCGGGGGGGCCTAATGAGCAGTTCTTC. The encoded protein is CASSRVLAGGPNEQFF.